One sample yielded the 18 T cell receptor beta chains listed below, sequenced in a study of T-cell reconstitution after alpha-beta-depleted transplantation in children. Unique molecular identifiers tagged the TCRbeta library. TCRdb fed the PCR reads into MiXCR, producing one record per CDR3 protein. The sample holds around 92,000 distinct CDR3 sequences; more than 9% are singletons and the top ten take approximately 15%. The sample was PBMCs from the stem cell graft donor, taken from the stem cell graft. The receptors stem from a human donor who donated a stem cell graft to a child with inherited bone marrow failure.

The chain is built from TRBV6-1 and TRBJ2-1; the match to TRBD2 covers 13 bases. From germline, CDR1 is MNHNS and CDR2 SASEGT. The ends lost 3 bases at V and 15 bases at J; junction bases unmatched: 11. There are 15 residues in the CDR3. CDR3 DNA: TGTGCCAGCAGTGAGAGACTAGCGGGAGGCCTCATGCGGTTCTTC. Translation gives CASSERLAGGLMRFF.

This clonotype was counted many times. The chain carries TRBV15 and TRBJ2-2; the match to TRBD1 covers 10 bases. This CDR3 has 14 amino acids. The germline V gene encodes CDR1 LNHNV and CDR2 YYDKDF (reference sequence). The trim removed 9 bases at V and 6 bases at J, leaving 7 bases unmatched. DNA of the CDR3: TGTGCCACGTCGGACAGGGGGATCGCCGGGGAGCTGTTTTTT. It is translated as CATSDRGIAGELFF.

There are many counts of this clonotype. V usage is TRBV4-1 and J usage is TRBJ2-7; 13 nucleotides match TRBD2. Losses at the gene ends were 4 bases for V and 1 base for J; bases not matched to a gene: 4. Looked up from germline, CDR1 is MGHRA and CDR2 is YSYEKL. The CDR3 consists of 16 residues. The CDR3 region is CASSRGLAGESYEQYF. The CDR3 nucleotides are TGCGCCAGCAGCCGCGGACTAGCGGGGGAGTCCTACGAGCAGTACTTC.

This clonotype was seen ten or more times. The V gene is TRBV7-2, the J gene TRBJ2-2; D remains unclear. CDR3 length: 12 amino acids. Germline lookup yields CDR1 SGHTA and CDR2 FQGNSA. The V and J ends lost 5 bases and 7 bases respectively, with 8 bases between them. CDR3 in amino acids: CASSLMGGELFF. The CDR3, as DNA: TGTGCCAGCAGCCTTATGGGCGGGGAGCTGTTTTTT.

This clonotype occurred many times. This chain joins TRBV2 and TRBJ1-5, with unresolved D. The germline gives CDR1 SNHLY, CDR2 FYNNEI. The CDR3 sequence is 13 residues long. The V gene lost 8 bases and the J gene lost 0 bases, with 8 bases spanning the gap. The CDR3 region has the DNA TGTGCCAGCTCGGACGTTAGCAATCAGCCCCAGCATTTT. Its translation is CASSDVSNQPQHF.

This clonotype was observed many times. The chain couples TRBV5-1 to TRBJ1-1, with D possibly TRBD1 on 6 matching bases. V dropped 2 bases and J dropped 1 base, with 9 bases sitting between them. Germline V gene sequence: CDR1 SGHRS, CDR2 YFSETQ. The CDR3 totals 14 residues. The CDR3, as DNA: TGCGCCAGCAGCTTTACGACAGGGAACACTGAAGCTTTCTTT. Protein product: CASSFTTGNTEAFF.

This clonotype was counted many times. The gene calls are TRBV20-1 and TRBJ1-1; D may be TRBD1 (6 bases). The CDR3 length is 13 residues. The germline V and J ends were trimmed by 0 bases and 3 bases, with 8 bases remaining between them. Looked up from germline, CDR1 is DFQATT and CDR2 is SNEGSKA (reference sequence). DNA for the CDR3: TGCAGTGCTAGAGATGGGGGGCACACTGAAGCTTTCTTT. Translated, it gives CSARDGGHTEAFF.

The chain is built from TRBV28 and TRBJ1-4; D is undetermined. This CDR3 comprises 15 residues. Trimming removed 5 bases from V and 9 bases from J, with 19 bases in between. Germline CDR1 MDHEN, CDR2 SYDVKM. CDR3 region: CASSVGRDPDQKLFF. The CDR3 region has the DNA TGTGCCAGCAGTGTGGGCCGGGATCCCGATCAAAAACTGTTTTTT.

In this sample, this clonotype turned up many times. The V call is TRBV7-9, the J call TRBJ2-5; tentatively, D is TRBD2 (5 bases). CDR1 is SEHNR, CDR2 FQNEAQ, per germline (reference sequence). Trimming took off 5 bases at V and 9 bases at J, with 22 bases between the two ends. This CDR3 spans 15 amino acids. The CDR3 nucleotides read TGTGCCAGCAGCACACCAGGACCCGCGAGGGCGGCCCAGTACTTC. Residues: CASSTPGPARAAQYF.

This clonotype was seen at least ten times. The V call is TRBV29-1, the J call TRBJ2-3; 11 positions match TRBD2. This CDR3 has 15 residues. V lost 1 base to trimming and J lost 4 bases; unmatched junction nucleotides: 4. The germline gives CDR1 SQVTM, CDR2 ANQGSEA. The CDR3 sequence is CSVEGTSGRADTQYF. In DNA form, the CDR3 reads TGCAGCGTTGAAGGTACTAGCGGGAGAGCAGATACGCAGTATTTT.

This clonotype appeared many times. This chain links TRBV20-1 with TRBJ1-4, with 10 positions matching TRBD1. Trimming removed 3 bases from V and 10 bases from J; junction bases left unmatched: 5. Per germline, CDR1 DFQATT and CDR2 SNEGSKA (reference sequence). This CDR3 is built from 13 residues. This CDR3 is CSARKGTGVKLFF. In DNA, the CDR3 is TGCAGTGCTAGGAAGGGGACAGGGGTAAAACTGTTTTTT.

The chain combines TRBV6-5 with TRBJ2-7, with D unclear. The V gene lost 4 bases and the J gene lost 0 bases, with 16 bases spanning the gap. The CDR3 consists of 16 residues. CDR1 MNHEY and CDR2 SVGAGI come from the germline V gene. The CDR3 region has the DNA TGTGCCAGCAGTTCGGGCAGCCCTCCGAGCTCCTACGAGCAGTACTTC. Translated, it gives CASSSGSPPSSYEQYF.

Many counts were recorded for this clonotype. The CDR3 DNA sequence: TGTGCCAGCAGCCCTCCGGCAGGGTACTACGAGCAGTACTTC. Encoded protein: CASSPPAGYYEQYF. V usage is TRBV7-2 and J usage is TRBJ2-7, with a tentative D call TRBD1 (5 bases). This CDR3 is 14 amino acids long. The V and J ends lost 5 bases and 3 bases respectively, with 14 bases between them. Germline CDR1 reads SGHTA; CDR2 reads FQGNSA.

This clonotype was seen ten or more times. The V call is TRBV12-3 or TRBV12-4, the J call TRBJ2-1; the match to TRBD2 covers 7 bases. The CDR3 length is 16 residues. The ends lost 2 bases at V and 2 bases at J; junction bases unmatched: 6. CDR3 sequence: CASSLRLAGPYNEQFF. In DNA form, the CDR3 reads TGTGCCAGCAGTTTAAGACTAGCAGGTCCCTACAATGAGCAGTTCTTC.

This clonotype was picked up many times. The CDR3 bases are TGCGCCAGCAATCGTTTTGGCAGGGCCGAGAAAGACGAGCAGTACTTC. Translation: CASNRFGRAEKDEQYF. This chain connects TRBV5-1 to TRBJ2-7, with TRBD1 as a possible D gene (5 bases). Trimming removed 6 bases at V and 5 bases at J, with 24 bases between. Germline lookup yields CDR1 SGHRS and CDR2 YFSETQ. This CDR3 region has 16 residues.

Ten or more counts support this clonotype. The chain has TRBV7-2 and TRBJ1-1; D uncertain. CDR1 is SGHTA and CDR2 is FQGNSA in the germline V gene. V shed 1 base and J shed 3 bases, with 0 bases lying between them. This CDR3 is 11 amino acids long. This chain's CDR3 is CASSLDTEAFF. For the CDR3, the DNA is TGTGCCAGCAGCTTAGACACTGAAGCTTTCTTT. Full variable domain (outside the CDR3, taken from reference TRBV7-2 and TRBJ1-1): GAGVSQSPSNKVTEKGKDVELRCDPISGHTALYWYRQSLGQGLEFLIYFQGNSAPDKSGLPSDRFSAERTGGSVSTLTIQRTQQEDSAVYLCASSLDTEAFFGQGTRLTVV.

This chain connects TRBV7-3 to TRBJ2-4; a weak D match, TRBD2 (6 bases). This CDR3 has 14 residues. Trimming took off 1 base at V and 9 bases at J, with 13 bases between the two ends. Per the germline V gene, CDR1 is SGHTA and CDR2 is FQGTGA. The CDR3 region has the DNA TGTGCCAGCAGCTTAATGGGGGGAAGAGGCATTCAGTACTTC. Protein: CASSLMGGRGIQYF. The full variable domain, completed using reference TRBV7-3 and TRBJ2-4, is GAGVSQTPSNKVTEKGKYVELRCDPISGHTALYWYRQSLGQGPEFLIYFQGTGAADDSGLPNDRFFAVRPEGSVSTLKIQRTERGDSAVYLCASSLMGGRGIQYFGAGTRLSVL.

V and J are TRBV7-2 and TRBJ2-3; D gene unclear. V lost 5 bases and J 0 bases, leaving 9 bases between the germline ends. Germline CDR1 SGHTA, CDR2 FQGNSA. The CDR3 consists of 14 residues. As DNA, the CDR3 is TGTGCCAGCAGCCAGGTGATGAGCACAGATACGCAGTATTTT. Protein product: CASSQVMSTDTQYF. Drawing the rest from reference TRBV7-2 and TRBJ2-3, the complete variable domain is GAGVSQSPSNKVTEKGKDVELRCDPISGHTALYWYRQSLGQGLEFLIYFQGNSAPDKSGLPSDRFSAERTGGSVSTLTIQRTQQEDSAVYLCASSQVMSTDTQYFGPGTRLTVL.